This T cell receptor (beta chain) was recorded in a study of CD8 T cells in ankylosing spondylitis. This clonotype was seen many times. Libraries of TCR beta came from quantitative 5'-RACE with molecular barcodes. TCRdb used MiXCR to reprocess the 5' RACE reads, holding one entry per CDR3 protein. Of about 36,000 distinct CDR3 sequences in the sample, around 6% were seen once. This TCR was recovered from a male donor with ankylosing spondylitis or in good health (not recorded which). The sequencing sample was made of blood, either unsorted or a sorted T cell fraction (not recorded which).

CDR3 nucleotide sequence: TGTGCCAGCAGCCTGGCTAACTATGGCTACACCTTC. It codes for CASSLANYGYTF. The chain employs TRBV5-6 and TRBJ1-2; D is undetermined. Germline assignment: CDR1 SGHDT and CDR2 YYEEEE. The CDR3 extends over 12 amino acids. Trimming removed 4 bases from V and 0 bases from J, with 4 bases in between.